One sample yielded the 2 T cell receptor beta chains listed below, sequenced in a study of control samples from healthy donors and cancer patients. Sequencing used immunoSEQ multiplex PCR; TCRdb keeps in-frame clones, though not all of them. Here the sample spans roughly 120,000 clones, more than 75% being singletons. The sample consisted of blood. All receptors derive from a woman in her 70s in good health.

This chain joins TRBV11-2 and TRBJ2-5; 11 bases line up with TRBD2. The length of the CDR3 is 12 residues. J was trimmed by 10 bases and V by 5 bases; bases with no gene match: 3. In germline, CDR1 is SGHAT, CDR2 FQNNGV. CDR3 in DNA: TGTGCCAGCAGCATCGGGACTAGCGGCCAGTACTTC. Its translation: CASSIGTSGQYF.

In its sample, this clone was seen once. This rearrangement joins TRBV4-1 to TRBJ1-1; 8 bases align to TRBD1. This CDR3 is built from 15 residues. V shed 3 bases and J 5 bases; nucleotides not matched to a gene: 8. Germline lookup yields CDR1 MGHRA and CDR2 YSYEKL. CDR3 nucleotides: TGCGCCAGCAGCCAGGTTGGACAGGGAGGGACTGAAGCTTTCTTT. Translated: CASSQVGQGGTEAFF.